This record covers a single T cell receptor beta chain. Its antigen is currently unknown. The data belong to a study of cytomegalovirus exposure and HLA in healthy donors. For the study at large: The early release's HLA-typed donors yielded 80 million to 95 million unique TCRs. Study-level results: Later on, an analysis showed TCR association rates differing by HLA locus, with DRB1 the most and HLA-C the fewest. Among TCR sequences, most were rare, though some public TCRs appeared in many donors.

With 5 bases removed from V and 1 base from J, the gap between germline ends came to 15 bases. Germline assignment: CDR1 SGHRS and CDR2 YFSETQ. This CDR3 spans 15 amino acids. A multiplex PCR was run with 60 Vbeta primers and 13 Jbeta primers. Per the original data handling: An analysis that came later counted 80 million or so unique TCR beta chains, around 10 million shared. Using immunoSEQ multiplex PCR, the repertoire was profiled, and TCRdb retains in-frame clones only, with some absent. V and J calls and clone size are given by that table; D and trimming were obtained from the DNA. The sample yields some 170,000 clones, around three quarters seen once.

The TCR sequence derives from a woman in her 40s in good health and CMV-seronegative. The chain recombines TRBV5-1 with TRBJ1-1; TRBD1 is a possible D gene (5 bases). The material sequenced was PBMCs. The CDR3 sequence: CASSRGGRGNTEAFF. CDR3 DNA: TGCGCCAGCAGTCGGGGAGGGAGGGGGAACACTGAAGCTTTCTTT.